The 28 T cell receptor beta chains given below trace back to one sample, sequenced in a study of blood T cell repertoires in COVID-19. Libraries were prepared by immunoSEQ multiplex PCR; TCRdb keeps only in-frame clonotypes and omits some of them. The sample has about 210,000 clones, around 80% seen once. Sequenced: peripheral blood. The receptors originated from a woman between 40 and 50 years old with acute or convalescent COVID-19.

This rearrangement joins TRBV5-8 to TRBJ2-1, with TRBD1 as a possible D gene (5 bases). CDR3 size: 15 residues. The V end was cut by 0 bases, the J end by 6 bases, with 13 bases between. Germline V gene sequence: CDR1 SGHTS, CDR2 YDEGEE. Written as DNA, the CDR3 is TGTGCCAGCAGCTTGGTCGGCAGGGCCGGCAATGAGCAGTTCTTC. This sequence encodes CASSLVGRAGNEQFF. Complete variable domain (other parts from reference TRBV5-8 and TRBJ2-1): EAGVTQSPTHLIKTRGQQATLRCSPISGHTSVYWYQQALGLGLQFLLWYDEGEERNRGNFPPRFSGRQFPNYSSELNVNALELEDSALYLCASSLVGRAGNEQFFGPGTRLTVL.

The gene calls are TRBV5-5 and TRBJ2-7, with 11 bases lining up with TRBD2. V shed 2 bases, J shed 4 bases, and the junction held 5 bases outside the gene matches. In germline, CDR1 is SGHKS, CDR2 YYEKEE (reference sequence). This CDR3 region has 15 residues. DNA for the CDR3: TGTGCCAGCAGCTTACTAGCGGGAGATTTGTACGAGCAGTACTTC. It codes for CASSLLAGDLYEQYF.

The rearrangement joins TRBV3-1 (or the pseudogene TRBV3-2) to TRBJ2-2, with D perhaps TRBD1 (5 bases). The CDR3 loop spans 12 amino acids. CDR1 and CDR2 (germline): LGHDT, YNNKEL (reference sequence). The V end lost 5 bases, the J end lost 8 bases, and 9 bases lay between the germline ends. CDR3 DNA: TGTGCCAGCAGCTCAAGGACAGGGGAGCTGTTTTTT. It yields the protein CASSSRTGELFF.

This chain connects TRBV11-3 to TRBJ2-3; D unclear. The CDR3 totals 14 residues. Trimming stripped 4 bases from V and 2 bases from J, with 10 bases between. Germline V lookup: CDR1 SGHNT, CDR2 YENEEA. The CDR3 protein is CASSSGSPTDTQYF. CDR3 nucleotide sequence: TGTGCCAGCAGCTCCGGGTCTCCCACAGATACGCAGTATTTT.

The V call is TRBV13, the J call TRBJ2-2; 10 bases map to TRBD2. CDR3 length equals 19 residues. CDR1 is PRHDT and CDR2 is FYEKMQ in the germline V gene (reference sequence). V shed 1 base and J 0 bases; nucleotides not matched to a gene: 8. Here the CDR3 DNA reads TGTGCCAGCAGCTTAGAAGGGCTAGCGGGAGAGACGAACACCGGGGAGCTGTTTTTT. It encodes CASSLEGLAGETNTGELFF.

This clone has a single count. V usage is TRBV5-3 and J usage is TRBJ1-5, with TRBD1 identical over 8 bases. TRBV5-3 is reported as an ORF; its role is uncertain. This CDR3 has 18 residues. V gave up 0 bases and J gave up 2 bases; unmatched junction bases: 10. The CDR3 DNA reads as TGTGCCAGAAGCTTGGACTTTGACAGGGGAAGTCGCAATCAGCCCCAGCATTTT. It translates to CARSLDFDRGSRNQPQHF.

The rearrangement joins TRBV10-3 to TRBJ2-1; weak D call: TRBD1 (5 bases). CDR1 is ENHRY and CDR2 is SYGVKD in the germline V gene. V dropped 6 bases and J dropped 0 bases, with 6 bases sitting between them. The CDR3 contains 13 residues. For the CDR3, the DNA is TGTGCCATCAGGGGGCTCTCCTACAATGAGCAGTTCTTC. This codes for CAIRGLSYNEQFF.

The V and J genes are TRBV2 and TRBJ1-4; D remains unclear. This CDR3 comprises 14 residues. V lost 7 bases, J lost 7 bases, and 16 bases lay in between. Germline lookup yields CDR1 SNHLY and CDR2 FYNNEI. CDR3 loop: CASNLQWASEKLFF. The CDR3 DNA sequence: TGTGCCAGCAATTTACAGTGGGCCAGTGAAAAACTGTTTTTT.

The rearrangement uses TRBV6-5 and TRBJ1-3, with D possibly TRBD1 on 6 matching bases. CDR3 length equals 13 residues. Deletions cut 6 bases from V and 2 bases from J, with 8 bases between. Germline CDR1 MNHEY, CDR2 SVGAGI. CDR3 in amino acids: CASSSGAGNTIYF. The DNA of the CDR3 is TGTGCCAGCAGCTCAGGGGCTGGAAACACCATATATTTT.

V is TRBV6-2 or TRBV6-3 and J is TRBJ1-1; 10 bases align to TRBD1. The ends lost 5 bases at V and 0 bases at J; junction bases unmatched: 9. Germline CDR1 and CDR2: MNHEY and SVGEGT. The CDR3 runs to 17 residues. The CDR3 loop reads CASSGRDRGPMNTEAFF. The CDR3 nucleotides read TGTGCCAGCAGTGGCCGGGACAGGGGACCTATGAACACTGAAGCTTTCTTT.

The chain couples TRBV2 to TRBJ1-6; the match to TRBD1 covers 7 bases. V lost 7 bases to trimming and J lost 5 bases; unmatched junction nucleotides: 8. The CDR3 length is 15 residues. In germline, CDR1 is SNHLY, CDR2 FYNNEI. The DNA of the CDR3 is TGTGCCAGCAACCCAAGGGACAGTAATAATTCACCCCTCCACTTT. Translated: CASNPRDSNNSPLHF.

CDR3 sequence reads: CATKASGSTDTQYF. CDR3 DNA sequence: TGTGCCACCAAGGCTAGCGGGAGCACAGATACGCAGTATTTT. The rearrangement uses TRBV24-1 and TRBJ2-3, with TRBD2 identical over 8 bases. V was pared by 8 bases and J by 0 bases, with 3 bases of the junction left unmatched. The CDR3 spans 14 residues. Germline CDR1 KGHDR, CDR2 SFDVKD.

V usage is TRBV5-1 and J usage is TRBJ1-1; unclear D gene. CDR1 is SGHRS, CDR2 YFSETQ, per germline. CDR3 length: 16 amino acids. V lost 0 bases to trimming and J lost 3 bases, with 15 bases between them. The CDR3 is CASSLERLGEDTEAFF. The CDR3 coding sequence is TGCGCCAGCAGCTTGGAAAGGCTCGGGGAGGACACTGAAGCTTTCTTT.

This chain's CDR3 is CASSGSGTGGILGANVLTF. The CDR3 nucleotides read TGTGCCAGCAGTGGATCAGGGACAGGGGGCATATTGGGGGCCAACGTCCTGACTTTC. This rearrangement joins TRBV28 to TRBJ2-6, with 12 nucleotides matching TRBD1. This CDR3 comprises 19 residues. The V segment lost 5 bases and the J segment 4 bases; nucleotides outside the gene matches: 12. Germline loops: CDR1 MDHEN, CDR2 SYDVKM.

The table lists this clone with a few counts. The rearrangement uses TRBV19 and TRBJ1-2, with no clear D. Trimming took 3 bases from V and 3 from J, leaving 11 bases between them. CDR1 is LNHDA and CDR2 is SQIVND in the germline V gene (reference sequence). This CDR3 contains 14 residues. The CDR3 nucleotides read TGTGCCAGTAGTATCGATCGAACTGACTATGGCTACACCTTC. Protein sequence: CASSIDRTDYGYTF.

This chain uses TRBV24-1 with TRBJ2-7, with a weak D call TRBD2 (5 bases). The V and J ends lost 4 bases and 4 bases respectively, with 16 bases between them. Germline V gene sequence: CDR1 KGHDR, CDR2 SFDVKD. The CDR3 is 15 amino acids. CDR3 coding DNA: TGTGCCACCAGTGACCGGCCTAGCAGACCTTACGAGCAGTACTTC. Protein product: CATSDRPSRPYEQYF.

The CDR3 sequence: CASSQVGGATYEQYF. The CDR3 DNA is TGCGCCAGCAGCCAAGTAGGGGGGGCAACTTACGAGCAGTACTTC. V usage is TRBV4-3 and J usage is TRBJ2-7, with D possibly matching TRBD2 (7 bases). V was cut by 1 base and J by 4 bases, with 14 bases left in between. CDR1 LGHNA and CDR2 YSLEER come from the germline V gene. This CDR3 has 15 amino acids.

This rearrangement joins TRBV21-1 to TRBJ2-4; the listed D gene, TRBD1, was not tested against the DNA. TRBV21-1 is a pseudogene. The CDR3 contains 22 residues. Here the CDR3 DNA reads TGTGCCAGCAGCAAACCTTATGGGGCAGGGGTTCAGACCCGTCTAGCCAAAAACATTCAGTACTTC. It specifies CASSKPYGAGVQTRLAKNIQYF.

This rearrangement joins TRBV7-6 to TRBJ2-7; maybe TRBD2 (7 bases). V was pared by 2 bases and J by 3 bases, with 11 bases between. Germline values: CDR1 SGHVS, CDR2 FNYEAQ. This CDR3 spans 14 amino acids. This chain's CDR3 is CASSLSGEGYEQYF. The CDR3 DNA sequence: TGTGCCAGCAGCTTATCAGGGGAGGGCTACGAGCAGTACTTC.

The chain uses TRBV7-9 and TRBJ2-2, with D tentatively TRBD1 (5 bases). The V gene lost 4 bases and the J gene lost 6 bases, with 12 bases spanning the gap. The CDR3 loop spans 14 amino acids. Germline V lookup: CDR1 SEHNR, CDR2 FQNEAQ (reference sequence). CDR3 in amino acids: CASSSLGVSGELFF. The CDR3 DNA is TGTGCCAGCAGCTCGTTAGGGGTTTCCGGGGAGCTGTTTTTT.

The V call is TRBV15, the J call TRBJ1-4; D may be TRBD1 (5 bases). The V gene lost 1 base and the J gene lost 8 bases, with 14 bases spanning the gap. Germline loops: CDR1 LNHNV, CDR2 YYDKDF (reference sequence). The CDR3 runs 15 residues. CDR3 sequence: CATSRGAGSQEKLFF. The CDR3 nucleotides read TGTGCCACCAGCAGAGGGGCAGGGTCACAGGAAAAACTGTTTTTT.

V is TRBV5-4 and J is TRBJ1-4, with D perhaps matching TRBD1 (5 bases). Per germline, CDR1 SGHNT and CDR2 YYREEE (reference sequence). The CDR3 is 15 residues long. Trimming cost V 0 bases and J 7 bases, with 13 bases left between them. CDR3 loop: CASSLGKGWGEKLFF. The CDR3 bases are TGTGCCAGCAGCTTGGGAAAGGGGTGGGGTGAAAAACTGTTTTTT.

This clone was observed a few times. The chain combines TRBV12-5 with TRBJ2-3; the D gene is possibly TRBD1 (5 bases). The V end was cut by 0 bases, the J end by 2 bases, with 9 bases between. The CDR3 sequence is 15 residues long. Germline loops: CDR1 LGHNT, CDR2 FRNRAP. The CDR3 sequence is CASGLVQGPTDTQYF. The DNA for the CDR3 is TGTGCTAGTGGTTTGGTCCAGGGCCCCACAGATACGCAGTATTTT.

The genes are TRBV2 and TRBJ1-2, with TRBD1 identical over 10 bases. The CDR3 spans 15 residues. The junction had 8 bases not matched to a gene; V was cut back by 5 bases and J by 5 bases. Germline CDR1 and CDR2: SNHLY and FYNNEI. The chain's CDR3 is CASSYDRGQPYGYTF. The CDR3 DNA sequence: TGTGCCAGCAGTTACGACAGGGGGCAACCTTATGGCTACACCTTC. The full variable domain, in which reference TRBV2 and TRBJ1-2 provide the parts outside the CDR3, is EPEVTQTPSHQVTQMGQEVILRCVPISNHLYFYWYRQILGQKVEFLVSFYNNEISEKSEIFDDQFSVERPDGSNFTLKIRSTKLEDSAMYFCASSYDRGQPYGYTFGSGTRLTVV.

The rearrangement joins TRBV5-1 to TRBJ1-6; 9 nucleotides align to TRBD1. CDR1 and CDR2 (germline): SGHRS, YFSETQ. This CDR3 spans 15 amino acids. V shed 3 bases and J 9 bases; nucleotides not matched to a gene: 7. Here the CDR3 reads CASSSLQGAVSPLHF. The CDR3 DNA reads TGCGCCAGCAGCTCGCTACAGGGGGCTGTTTCACCCCTCCACTTT. Drawing the rest from reference TRBV5-1 and TRBJ1-6, the complete variable domain is KAGVTQTPRYLIKTRGQQVTLSCSPISGHRSVSWYQQTPGQGLQFLFEYFSETQRNKGNFPGRFSGRQFSNSRSEMNVSTLELGDSALYLCASSSLQGAVSPLHFGNGTRLTVT.

The V and J genes are TRBV11-2 and TRBJ1-1, with 10 nucleotides matching TRBD1. Germline lookup yields CDR1 SGHAT and CDR2 FQNNGV. With 3 bases clipped from V and 9 bases from J, the junction kept 7 bases outside the gene matches. This CDR3 comprises 14 residues. In DNA form, the CDR3 reads TGTGCCAGCAGCTTCTCCGGGACAGGGGTTCAAGCTTTCTTT. Translation: CASSFSGTGVQAFF.

The chain uses TRBV4-1 and TRBJ1-6, with D perhaps matching TRBD1 (5 bases). This CDR3 contains 15 residues. V was clipped by 1 base and J by 7 bases, with 11 bases between them. Germline CDR1 MGHRA, CDR2 YSYEKL. Here the CDR3 reads CASSQGQLLNSPLHF. The CDR3 DNA reads as TGCGCCAGCAGCCAAGGACAGCTTTTAAATTCACCCCTCCACTTT.

This clone was found once. The chain is built from TRBV25-1 and TRBJ2-2; TRBD1 matches at 10 bases. This CDR3 region has 14 residues. Trimming cost V 4 bases and J 4 bases; bases outside gene matches: 0. Germline loops: CDR1 MGHDK, CDR2 SYGVNS. The DNA for the CDR3 is TGTGCCAGCAGTGGGGACAGGGGCACCGGGGAGCTGTTTTTT. Its translation: CASSGDRGTGELFF.